This section outlines one T cell receptor beta chain sequence together with its context. Its antigen is as yet unknown. Unmatched junction bases numbered 10, after V lost 5 bases and J lost 0 bases. Germline V gene sequence: CDR1 MDHEN, CDR2 SYDVKM. CDR3 length: 16 amino acids. This sample is part of a study of human T cells and chemical hapten exposure. Study-level findings and limits: Unchanged with DPC sensitization were TCRs above 1 in 1000 frequency. Patch test score showed a positive correlation with PT1 expanded TCR counts.

TCRdb processed the RACE reads anew with MiXCR; each CDR3 protein has one entry. Of around 300,000 distinct CDR3 sequences listed, roughly 7.4% are singletons. Specified time point: pre-sensitization, week 0. The treatment was: therapeutic diphenylcyclopropenone sensitization with weekly scalp DPC. This rearrangement joins TRBV28 to TRBJ2-7; TRBD1 matches at 7 bases. This receptor was obtained from a man younger than 30 with alopecia areata. Some clones in this sample may be carry-over from other donors' samples. The sequenced sample was whole blood, obtained in connection with sensitization to the hapten diphenylcyclopropenone (DPC). The chain's CDR3 is CASSDTTGYLSYEQYF. As DNA, the CDR3 is TGTGCCAGCAGTGATACGACAGGGTACCTCTCCTACGAGCAGTACTTC.